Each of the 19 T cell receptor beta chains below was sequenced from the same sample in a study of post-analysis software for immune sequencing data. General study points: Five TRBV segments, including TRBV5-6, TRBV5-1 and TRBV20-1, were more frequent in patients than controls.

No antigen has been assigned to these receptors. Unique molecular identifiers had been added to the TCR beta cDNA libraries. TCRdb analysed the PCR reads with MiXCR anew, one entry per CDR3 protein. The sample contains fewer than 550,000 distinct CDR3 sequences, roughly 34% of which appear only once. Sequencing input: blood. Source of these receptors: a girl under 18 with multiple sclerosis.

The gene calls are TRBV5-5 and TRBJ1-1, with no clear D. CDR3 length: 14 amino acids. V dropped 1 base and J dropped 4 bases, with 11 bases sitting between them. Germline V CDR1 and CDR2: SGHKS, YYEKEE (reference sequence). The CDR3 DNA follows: TGTGCCAGCAGCTTGTGGGAGGGCGGCACTGAAGCTTTCTTT. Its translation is CASSLWEGGTEAFF.

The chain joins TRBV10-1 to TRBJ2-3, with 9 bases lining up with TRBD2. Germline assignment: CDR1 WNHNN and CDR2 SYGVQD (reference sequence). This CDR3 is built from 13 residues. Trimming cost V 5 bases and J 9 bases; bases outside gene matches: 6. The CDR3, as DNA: TGCGCCAGCAGTTTGGGTAGCGGGGGAACGCAGTATTTT. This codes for CASSLGSGGTQYF.

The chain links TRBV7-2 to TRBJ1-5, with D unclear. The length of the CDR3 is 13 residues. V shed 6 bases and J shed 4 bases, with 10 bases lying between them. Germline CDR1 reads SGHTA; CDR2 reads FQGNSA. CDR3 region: CASSTTINQPQHF. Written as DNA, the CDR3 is TGTGCCAGCAGTACCACTATAAATCAGCCCCAGCATTTT.

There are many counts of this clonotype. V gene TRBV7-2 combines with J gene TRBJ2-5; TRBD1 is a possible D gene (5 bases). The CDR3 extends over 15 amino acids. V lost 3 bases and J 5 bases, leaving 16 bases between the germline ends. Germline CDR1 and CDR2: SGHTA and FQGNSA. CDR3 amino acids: CASSFRRTLSETQYF. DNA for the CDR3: TGTGCCAGCAGCTTCCGACGGACACTATCGGAGACCCAGTACTTC.

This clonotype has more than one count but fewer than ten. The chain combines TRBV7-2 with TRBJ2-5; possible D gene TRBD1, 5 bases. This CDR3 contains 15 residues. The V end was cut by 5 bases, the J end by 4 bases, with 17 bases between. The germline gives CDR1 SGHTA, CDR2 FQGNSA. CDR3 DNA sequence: TGTGCCAGCAGCCGCCTCAGGGTATTGGGAGAGACCCAGTACTTC. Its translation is CASSRLRVLGETQYF.

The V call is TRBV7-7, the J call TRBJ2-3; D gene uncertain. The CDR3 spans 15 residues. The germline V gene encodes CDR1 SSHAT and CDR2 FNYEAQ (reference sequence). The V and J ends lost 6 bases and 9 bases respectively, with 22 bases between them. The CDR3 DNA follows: TGTGCCAGCAGTCCCGTAGCATCGTCCTATGGGACGCAGTATTTT. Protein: CASSPVASSYGTQYF.

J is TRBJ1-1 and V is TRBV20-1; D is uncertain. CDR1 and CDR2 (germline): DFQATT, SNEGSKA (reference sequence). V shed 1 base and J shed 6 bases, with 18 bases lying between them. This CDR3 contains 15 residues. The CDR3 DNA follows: TGCAGTGCTAGAGGGTCCCCAGGTTCGACCGCTGAAGCTTTCTTT. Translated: CSARGSPGSTAEAFF.

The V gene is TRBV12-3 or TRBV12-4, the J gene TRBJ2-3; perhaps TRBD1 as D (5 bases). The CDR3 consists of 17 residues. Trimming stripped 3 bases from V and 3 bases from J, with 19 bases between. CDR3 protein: CASSLWRSTGWTDTQYF. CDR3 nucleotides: TGTGCCAGCAGTTTGTGGCGAAGCACAGGTTGGACAGATACGCAGTATTTT.

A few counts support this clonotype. CDR3 loop: CASRDDGGNQPQHF. The CDR3 bases are TGTGCCAGCAGGGACGACGGCGGAAATCAGCCCCAGCATTTT. The rearrangement uses TRBV25-1 and TRBJ1-5, with D uncertain. Looked up from germline, CDR1 is MGHDK and CDR2 is SYGVNS. V was pared by 6 bases and J by 4 bases, with 13 bases between. The CDR3 length is 14 residues.

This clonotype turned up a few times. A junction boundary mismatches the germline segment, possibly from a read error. CDR3 in DNA: TGTACCAGCAGTGAGGGACAGGTAGCTTTCTTT. This gives the protein CTSSEGQVAFF. V gene TRBV6-1 combines with J gene TRBJ1-1; 8 nucleotides agree with TRBD1. The CDR3 length is 11 residues. The germline V gene has CDR1 MNHNS and CDR2 SASEGT.

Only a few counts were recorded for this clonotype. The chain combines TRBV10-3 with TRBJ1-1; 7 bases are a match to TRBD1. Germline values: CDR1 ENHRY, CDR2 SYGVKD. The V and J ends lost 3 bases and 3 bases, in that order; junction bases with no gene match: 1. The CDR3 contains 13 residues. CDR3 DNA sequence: TGTGCCATCAGTGACAGGGGGGACACTGAAGCTTTCTTT. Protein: CAISDRGDTEAFF.

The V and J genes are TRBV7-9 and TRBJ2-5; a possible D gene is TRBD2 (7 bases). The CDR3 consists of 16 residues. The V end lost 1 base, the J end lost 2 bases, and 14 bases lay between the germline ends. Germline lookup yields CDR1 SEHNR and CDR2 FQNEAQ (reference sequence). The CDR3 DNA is TGTGCCAGCAGCTTAGATGGGAGGGGGATGCAAGAGACCCAGTACTTC. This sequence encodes CASSLDGRGMQETQYF. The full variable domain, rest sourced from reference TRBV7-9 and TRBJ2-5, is DTGVSQNPRHKITKRGQNVTFRCDPISEHNRLYWYRQTLGQGPEFLTYFQNEAQLEKSRLLSDRFSAERPKGSFSTLEIQRTEQGDSAMYLCASSLDGRGMQETQYFGPGTRLLVL.

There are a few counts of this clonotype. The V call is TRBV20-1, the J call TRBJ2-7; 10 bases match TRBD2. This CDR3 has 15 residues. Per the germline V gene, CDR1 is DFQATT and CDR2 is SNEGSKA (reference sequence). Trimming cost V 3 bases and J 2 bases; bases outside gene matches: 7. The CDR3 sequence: CSASKWLAGAYEQYF. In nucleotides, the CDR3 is TGCAGTGCTAGTAAATGGCTAGCGGGAGCCTACGAGCAGTACTTC.

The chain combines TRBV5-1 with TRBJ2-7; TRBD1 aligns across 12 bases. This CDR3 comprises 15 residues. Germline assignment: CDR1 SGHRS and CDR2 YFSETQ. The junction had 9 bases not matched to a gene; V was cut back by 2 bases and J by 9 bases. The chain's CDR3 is CASSFGGTGGEVQYF. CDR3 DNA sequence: TGCGCCAGCAGCTTTGGCGGGACAGGGGGCGAAGTGCAGTACTTC.

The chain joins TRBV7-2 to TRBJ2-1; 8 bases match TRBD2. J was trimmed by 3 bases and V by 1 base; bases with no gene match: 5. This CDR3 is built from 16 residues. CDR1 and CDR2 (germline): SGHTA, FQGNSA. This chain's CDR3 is CASSLGGSGVYNEQFF. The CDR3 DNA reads TGTGCCAGCAGCTTAGGGGGTAGCGGGGTCTACAATGAGCAGTTCTTC.

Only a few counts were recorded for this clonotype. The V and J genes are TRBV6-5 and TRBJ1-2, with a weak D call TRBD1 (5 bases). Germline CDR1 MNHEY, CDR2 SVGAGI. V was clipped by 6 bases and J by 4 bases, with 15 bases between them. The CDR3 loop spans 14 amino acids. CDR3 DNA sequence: TGTGCCAGCAGAGATTTTTTAGGGGTCTATGGCTACACCTTC. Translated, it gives CASRDFLGVYGYTF.

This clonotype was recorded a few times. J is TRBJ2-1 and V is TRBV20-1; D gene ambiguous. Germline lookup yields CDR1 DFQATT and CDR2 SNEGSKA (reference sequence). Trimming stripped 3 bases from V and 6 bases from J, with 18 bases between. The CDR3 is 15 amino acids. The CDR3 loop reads CSASKPYTSGNEQFF. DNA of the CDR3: TGCAGTGCTAGTAAGCCCTACACCTCGGGCAATGAGCAGTTCTTC.

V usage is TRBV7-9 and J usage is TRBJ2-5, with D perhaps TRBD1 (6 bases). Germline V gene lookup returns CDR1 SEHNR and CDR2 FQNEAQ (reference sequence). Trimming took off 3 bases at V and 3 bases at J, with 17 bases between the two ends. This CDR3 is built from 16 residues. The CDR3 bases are TGTGCCAGCAGCTTTGAGGGGGTTTTTGAGGAAGAGACCCAGTACTTC. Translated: CASSFEGVFEEETQYF.

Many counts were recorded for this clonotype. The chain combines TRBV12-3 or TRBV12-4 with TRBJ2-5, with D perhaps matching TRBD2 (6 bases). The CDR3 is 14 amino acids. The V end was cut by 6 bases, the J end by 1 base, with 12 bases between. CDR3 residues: CASSFGGSQETQYF. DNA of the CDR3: TGTGCCAGCAGCTTTGGGGGGTCCCAAGAGACCCAGTACTTC.